One sample yielded the 5 T cell receptor beta chains listed below, sequenced in a study of T cells after yellow fever vaccination. TCRdb called the 5' RACE reads again in MiXCR, with one record for every CDR3 protein. Of tens of thousands of distinct CDR3 sequences in the sample, 7.4% were seen once. The sequencing here drew on CD8+ T cells sorted from PBMCs, taken 15 days after the yellow fever booster vaccination. The source is a man under 40 who received the YFV17D yellow fever vaccine.

This clonotype has at least ten counts. J is TRBJ2-3 and V is TRBV4-3; D tentatively reads TRBD1 or TRBD2 (5 bases each). Trimming removed 0 bases at V and 3 bases at J, with 13 bases between. Germline values: CDR1 LGHNA, CDR2 YSLEER. This CDR3 has 16 amino acids. The DNA for the CDR3 is TGCGCCAGCAGCCAAGATGGGACGGATTATACAGATACGCAGTATTTT. Translated, it gives CASSQDGTDYTDTQYF.

The chain is built from TRBV12-3 or TRBV12-4 and TRBJ1-1; no reliable D call. The V and J ends lost 5 bases and 0 bases respectively, with 10 bases between them. The CDR3 extends over 14 amino acids. The chain's CDR3 is CASSPLDMNTEAFF. CDR3 nucleotides: TGTGCCAGCAGTCCCTTGGATATGAACACTGAAGCTTTCTTT.

A word on this clonotype: This may arise from a read error, as a much more abundant clone is one base away. The genes are TRBV29-1 and TRBJ2-1, with a tentative D call TRBD2 (7 bases). The CDR3 length is 16 residues. Germline CDR1 reads SQVTM; CDR2 reads ANQGSEA. The CDR3 bases are TGCAGCGTAAGGGGGGGCATCCAGCGCCCCTACAATGCGCAGTTCTTC. This codes for CSVRGGIQRPYNAQFF.

The chain joins TRBV6-1 to TRBJ2-2; TRBD1 is a possible D gene (6 bases). The CDR3 has 15 amino acids. V lost 7 bases to trimming and J lost 5 bases, with 17 bases between them. The germline gives CDR1 MNHNS, CDR2 SASEGT. CDR3 loop: CASTPNTGSTGELFF. As DNA, the CDR3 is TGTGCCAGCACACCTAATACAGGGTCTACCGGGGAGCTGTTTTTT.

As concerns this clonotype: This could be a read error, since a much larger clone is one nucleotide away. The rearrangement joins TRBV12-3 or TRBV12-4 to TRBJ2-3; D perhaps matches TRBD2 (5 bases). Trimming took off 7 bases at V and 3 bases at J, with 11 bases between the two ends. This CDR3 contains 13 residues. The CDR3 here is CASKNSVTDTQYF. The DNA of the CDR3 is TGTGCCAGCAAGAATAGCGTGACAGATACGCAGTATTTT.